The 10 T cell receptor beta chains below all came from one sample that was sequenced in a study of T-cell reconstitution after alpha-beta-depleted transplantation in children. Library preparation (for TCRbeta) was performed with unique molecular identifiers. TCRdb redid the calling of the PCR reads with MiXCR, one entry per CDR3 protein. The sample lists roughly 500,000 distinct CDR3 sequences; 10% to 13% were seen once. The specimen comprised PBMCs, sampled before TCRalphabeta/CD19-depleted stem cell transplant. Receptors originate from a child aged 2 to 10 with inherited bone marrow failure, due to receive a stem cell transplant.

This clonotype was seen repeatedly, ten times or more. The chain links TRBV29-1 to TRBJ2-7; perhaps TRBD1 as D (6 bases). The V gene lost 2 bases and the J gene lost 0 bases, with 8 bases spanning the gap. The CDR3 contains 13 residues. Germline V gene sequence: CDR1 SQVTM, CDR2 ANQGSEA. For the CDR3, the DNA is TGCAGCGTTGAAACAGGGTCCTCCTACGAGCAGTACTTC. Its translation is CSVETGSSYEQYF.

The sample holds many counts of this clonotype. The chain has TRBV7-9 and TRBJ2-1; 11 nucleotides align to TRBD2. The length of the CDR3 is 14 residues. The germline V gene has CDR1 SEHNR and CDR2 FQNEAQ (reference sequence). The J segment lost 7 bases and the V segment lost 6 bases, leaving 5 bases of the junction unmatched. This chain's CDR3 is CASRVVAGGNEQFF. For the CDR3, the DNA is TGTGCCAGCAGAGTGGTAGCGGGAGGGAATGAGCAGTTCTTC.

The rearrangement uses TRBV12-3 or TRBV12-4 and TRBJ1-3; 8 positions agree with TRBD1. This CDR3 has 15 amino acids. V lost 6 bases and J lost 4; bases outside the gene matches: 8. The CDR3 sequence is CASRNGQGFGNTIYF. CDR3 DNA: TGTGCCAGCAGGAATGGACAGGGCTTCGGAAACACCATATATTTT.

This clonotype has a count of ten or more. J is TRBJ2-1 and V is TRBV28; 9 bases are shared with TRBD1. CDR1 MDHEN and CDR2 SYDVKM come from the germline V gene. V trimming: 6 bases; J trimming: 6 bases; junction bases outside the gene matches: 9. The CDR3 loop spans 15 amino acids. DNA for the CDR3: TGTGCCAGCAGGCAACAGGGGGCGCGTAGCAATGAGCAGTTCTTC. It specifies CASRQQGARSNEQFF.

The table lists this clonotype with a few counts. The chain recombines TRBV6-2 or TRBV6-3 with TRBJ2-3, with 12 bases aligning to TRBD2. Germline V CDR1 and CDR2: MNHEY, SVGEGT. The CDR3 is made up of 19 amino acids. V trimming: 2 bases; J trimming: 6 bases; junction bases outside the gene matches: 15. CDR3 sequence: CASSYEPKLAGGLPDTQYF. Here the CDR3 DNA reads TGTGCCAGCAGTTACGAACCAAAACTAGCGGGAGGCCTCCCGGATACGCAGTATTTT.

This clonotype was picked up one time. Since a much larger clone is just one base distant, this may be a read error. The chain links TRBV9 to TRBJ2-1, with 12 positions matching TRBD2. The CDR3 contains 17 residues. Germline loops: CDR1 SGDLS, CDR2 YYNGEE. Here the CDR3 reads CASSVTTGTSGYNEQLF. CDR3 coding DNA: TGTGCCAGCAGCGTAACGACCGGGACTAGCGGGTACAATGAGCAGCTCTTC.

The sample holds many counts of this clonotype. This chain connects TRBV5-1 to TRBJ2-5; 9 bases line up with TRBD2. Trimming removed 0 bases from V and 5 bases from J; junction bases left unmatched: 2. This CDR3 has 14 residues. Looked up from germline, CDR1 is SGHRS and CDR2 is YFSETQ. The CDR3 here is CASSLGTSAETQYF. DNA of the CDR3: TGCGCCAGCAGCTTGGGGACTAGCGCGGAGACCCAGTACTTC.

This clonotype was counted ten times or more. The CDR3 reads CASSLQGGPLYGYTF. Here the CDR3 DNA reads TGTGCCAGCAGCTTACAGGGGGGCCCCCTCTACGGCTACACCTTC. This chain links TRBV7-6 with TRBJ1-2, with 7 positions matching TRBD1. CDR1 is SGHVS, CDR2 FNYEAQ, per germline. The CDR3 is made up of 15 amino acids. The V and J ends lost 2 bases and 8 bases, in that order; junction bases with no gene match: 11.

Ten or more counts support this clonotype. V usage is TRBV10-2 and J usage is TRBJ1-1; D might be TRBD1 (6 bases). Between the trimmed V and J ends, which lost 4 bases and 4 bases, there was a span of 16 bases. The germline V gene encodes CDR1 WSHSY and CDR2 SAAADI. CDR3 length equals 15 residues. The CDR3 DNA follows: TGCGCCAGCAGTGGCCCGTGGGCAGGGGCCACTGAAGCTTTCTTT. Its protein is CASSGPWAGATEAFF.

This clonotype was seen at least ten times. The CDR3 DNA reads as TGTGCCAGCAGTTACTCGCCGTCATTAGGCAATGAGCAGTTCTTC. Amino acid sequence: CASSYSPSLGNEQFF. The gene calls are TRBV6-5 and TRBJ2-1; no definite D call. The CDR3 has 15 amino acids. Per germline, CDR1 MNHEY and CDR2 SVGAGI. V dropped 0 bases and J dropped 6 bases, with 12 bases sitting between them.